These T cell receptor beta chains were read from a single sample in a study of HIV-infected patients and healthy controls. Via MiXCR, TCRdb re-called the 5' RACE reads, giving one row per CDR3 protein. This table holds over 8,000 distinct CDR3 sequences, less than 11% found once. Sequenced here: blood, sampled before antiretroviral therapy. The receptors originated from an adult with HIV infection. Both conserved end residues are part of each CDR3. Each record gives: J gene, V gene, clone size, D gene, CDR3 DNA, CDR3 protein. The D gene is left open where the match is weak. Part of the rows lack a size; the others show once, few, many or a class for expanded clones.

>TRBJ2-7|TRBV5-6|NA|NA
TGTGCCAGCAGCCGTCAGAGCTACGAGCAGTACTTC
CASSRQSYEQYF
>TRBJ2-3|TRBV7-9|many|NA
TGTGCCAGCAGCTCTGGCAGGAAGTTCACAGATACGCAGTATTTT
CASSSGRKFTDTQYF
>TRBJ2-7|TRBV24-1|few|TRBD2
TGTGCCACCGAGGGTGGGACTAGCGACGAGCAGTACTTC
CATEGGTSDEQYF
>TRBJ1-5|TRBV20-1|many|TRBD1
TGCAGTGCTAGGGCTCCTACGGGACAGGGGTTGACTGGTAATCAGCCCCAGCATTTT
CSARAPTGQGLTGNQPQHF
>TRBJ2-1|TRBV6-4|many|TRBD2
TGTGCCAGCAGTGACTCGAGCGGGACCGGCGACAATGAGCAGTTCTTC
CASSDSSGTGDNEQFF
>TRBJ2-7|TRBV3-1|many|NA
TGTGCCAGCAGCCAAGCCGGATCCTACGAGCAGTACTTC
CASSQAGSYEQYF
>TRBJ2-1|TRBV4-3|many|TRBD2
TGCGCCAGCAGCCAAGGGCTAGCGGATGAGCAGTTCTTC
CASSQGLADEQFF
>TRBJ2-7|TRBV4-3|medium-sized|NA
TGCGCCAGCAGCCTGATAAGCGGAAGCTCCTACGAGCAGTACTTC
CASSLISGSSYEQYF
>TRBJ1-4|TRBV29-1|once|TRBD1
TGCAGCGTTGAAAGCGTTCAGGGGGCTGAACTGTTTTTT
CSVESVQGAELFF
>TRBJ1-1|TRBV6-4|many|NA
TGTGCCAGCAGTGACTCGGGGGTCCTGAACACTGAAGCTTTCTTT
CASSDSGVLNTEAFF
>TRBJ1-5|TRBV19|many|NA
TGTGCCAGTAGTGCCCTCGGACTTGGGATTAGCAATCAGCCCCAGCATTTT
CASSALGLGISNQPQHF
>TRBJ2-2|TRBV19|many|TRBD1
TGTGCCAGTAGTATGTCCAGGGGGCAATCCGGGGAGCTGTTTTTT
CASSMSRGQSGELFF
>TRBJ2-1|TRBV2|NA|NA
TGTGCCAGCAGTGTTCGGGTTCGGTACAATGAGCAGTTCTTC
CASSVRVRYNEQFF
>TRBJ2-2|TRBV12-3/TRBV12-4|many|TRBD2
TGTGCCAGCAGCCCTGGGACTATCCCGGGCGGGGAGCTGTTTTTT
CASSPGTIPGGELFF
>TRBJ2-1|TRBV27|many|NA
TGTGCCAGCAGTATGAAACCAACGGGAAACTCCTACAATGAGCAGTTCTTC
CASSMKPTGNSYNEQFF
>TRBJ1-3|TRBV28|few|NA
TGTGCCAGCAGGTCAAACTCGGGAGGAAACACCATATATTTT
CASRSNSGGNTIYF
>TRBJ2-2|TRBV12-3/TRBV12-4|many|TRBD2
TGTGCCAGCAGTTTGTCGTGGGCTAGCGGGGCCCAACCCGGGGAGCTGTTTTTT
CASSLSWASGAQPGELFF
>TRBJ1-4|TRBV19|many|TRBD1
TGTGCCAGTAGTATAGATTCTCCCGGACAGGGGGCAGATGAAAAACTGTTTTTT
CASSIDSPGQGADEKLFF
>TRBJ2-7|TRBV6-1|many|NA
TGTGCCAGCAGTGTCTCCTACGAGCAGTACTTC
CASSVSYEQYF
>TRBJ2-5|TRBV12-3/TRBV12-4|many|TRBD2
TGTGCCAGCAGTTTATGGCGGGAGGAGACCCAGTACTTC
CASSLWREETQYF
>TRBJ1-5|TRBV6-2/TRBV6-3|NA|TRBD1
TGTGCCAGCAGTTACCGGGACAGGGAGATCAATCAGCCCCAGCATTTT
CASSYRDREINQPQHF
>TRBJ1-3|TRBV3-1|many|NA
TGTGCCAGCAGCCAACCCACAGGGAGAAACACCATATATTTT
CASSQPTGRNTIYF
>TRBJ2-3|TRBV12-3/TRBV12-4|few|NA
TGTGCCAGCAGTTGGGACCTCACAGATACGCAGTATTTT
CASSWDLTDTQYF
>TRBJ2-7|TRBV27|many|TRBD2
TGTGCCAGCAGTTCCAGCCGGACTAGCGGGAGGAGGTACTTC
CASSSSRTSGRRYF
>TRBJ2-2|TRBV7-6|NA|TRBD2
TGTGCCAGCAGCTTGTTCGGGGGGACGAACACCGGGGAGCTGTTTTTT
CASSLFGGTNTGELFF
>TRBJ2-1|TRBV4-1|many|TRBD2
TGCGCCAGCAGCGCCGAACCTCTAGCGGGGGGTTACAATGAGCAGTTCTTC
CASSAEPLAGGYNEQFF
>TRBJ2-7|TRBV6-5|few|NA
TGTGCCAGCAGTTATGGCTCAGGAGCCTACGAGCAGTACTTC
CASSYGSGAYEQYF